This TCR beta chain comes out of a study of T-cell reconstitution after alpha-beta-depleted transplantation in children. V was pared by 8 bases and J by 8 bases, with 12 bases between. Germline CDR1 and CDR2: SGHTA and FQGNSA. This CDR3 is 12 amino acids long. For this clonotype: The antigen is not known.

The TCRbeta library was prepared with unique molecular identifiers. Using its own MiXCR run on the PCR reads, TCRdb lists one record per CDR3 protein. The sample has 350,000 to 500,000 distinct CDR3 sequences, around 46% seen once. General study results and limits: Approximately two months post-transplant, alpha-beta T cells reportedly originated from several hundred expanded graft clones. Where some patients showed high TCRbeta diversity at day 60, it came from recipient T cells and thymic progenitors that had survived. Fresh T-cell production supplied most of the T-cell counts and diversity seen one year after transplant.

The receptor was isolated from a girl aged 2 to 10 with aplastic anemia, due to receive a stem cell transplant. Specimen: PBMCs, collected before TCRalphabeta/CD19-depleted stem cell transplant. The gene calls are TRBV7-2 and TRBJ1-4, with a weak D call TRBD1 (5 bases). The CDR3 DNA sequence: TGTGCCAGCTGCCTAAGGGGAGAAAAACTGTTTTTT. It is translated as CASCLRGEKLFF.